Included here is one T cell receptor beta chain sequence, with context. Its antigen is not identified. The V end lost 4 bases, the J end lost 2 bases, and 9 bases lay between the germline ends. The CDR3 covers 14 residues. CDR1 is SGHKS, CDR2 YYEKEE, per germline (reference sequence). The PCR used 60 Vbeta and 13 Jbeta primers. Here immunoSEQ multiplex PCR was the method, and the copy in TCRdb shows in-frame clones only, minus some. This sample yields about 300,000 clones, of which 70% to 90% are seen a single time; 3.5% to 4% belongs to the top ten. These data are taken from a study of cytomegalovirus exposure and HLA in healthy donors. The study, taken as a whole, reports: A later analysis appeared to link common viral pathogens to several of the most significant clusters.

The chain carries TRBV5-5 and TRBJ1-4; D is ambiguous. The source is a man in his forties or fifties in good health and CMV-seropositive. Specimen: PBMCs. The CDR3 DNA follows: TGTGCCAGCAGCCCGATAGCGACTAATGAAAAACTGTTTTTT. Translated, it gives CASSPIATNEKLFF.